Below, 16 T cell receptor beta chains from the same sample are listed, as sequenced in a study of T cells in localized non-small cell lung cancer. Produced via immunoSEQ multiplex PCR; TCRdb's table is partial and in-frame only. The table lists tens of thousands of clones, about 87% of them singletons. The starting material was peripheral blood, obtained before any cancer treatment. The receptor source for this set is a man aged 18-55 years with stage I lung adenocarcinoma.

With regard to this clone: Other DNA sequences from this sample encode an identical CDR3 as well. The chain employs TRBV5-1 and TRBJ1-2; 10 bases fit TRBD1. V was clipped by 0 bases and J by 8 bases; unmatched bases: 4. The germline gives CDR1 SGHRS, CDR2 YFSETQ. This CDR3 is built from 14 residues. The CDR3: CASSLGQGAGGYTF. The DNA for the CDR3 is TGCGCCAGCAGCTTGGGACAGGGGGCTGGCGGCTACACCTTC.

V usage is TRBV15 and J usage is TRBJ2-5; D unclear. From germline, CDR1 is LNHNV and CDR2 YYDKDF (reference sequence). V lost 1 base to trimming and J lost 5 bases, with 8 bases between them. This CDR3 contains 13 residues. CDR3 bases: TGTGCCACCAGCAGAGGGGCCGTGGAGACCCAGTACTTC. As protein: CATSRGAVETQYF.

In its sample, this clone is medium-sized. In the same sample, other DNA sequences code for this CDR3. The chain is built from TRBV29-1 and TRBJ2-5; no reliable D call. The germline V gene encodes CDR1 SQVTM and CDR2 ANQGSEA. The CDR3 is 11 residues long. V was pared by 6 bases and J by 5 bases, with 10 bases between. DNA for the CDR3: TGCAGCGTGGGTGGGCCGGAGACCCAGTACTTC. Translated: CSVGGPETQYF.

The chain carries TRBV2 and TRBJ2-7, with a possible D match to TRBD2 (5 bases). Deletions cut 8 bases from V and 1 base from J, with 9 bases between. The CDR3 is 12 amino acids. Germline V gives CDR1 SNHLY, CDR2 FYNNEI. The CDR3 coding sequence is TGTGCCAGCGCGGGCCATTCCTACGAGCAGTACTTC. This encodes CASAGHSYEQYF.

The chain employs TRBV29-1 and TRBJ1-3, with a weak D call TRBD1 (5 bases). The germline V gene encodes CDR1 SQVTM and CDR2 ANQGSEA. CDR3 length: 14 amino acids. The V gene lost 1 base and the J gene lost 2 bases, with 9 bases spanning the gap. CDR3 amino acids: CSVEGGTAGNTIYF. In nucleotides, the CDR3 is TGCAGCGTTGAAGGGGGGACGGCTGGAAACACCATATATTTT.

The CDR3 spells CASSVRQGPISGANVLTF. The CDR3 nucleotides are TGTGCCAGCAGCGTCCGACAGGGGCCTATCTCTGGGGCCAACGTCCTGACTTTC. The rearrangement uses TRBV7-8 and TRBJ2-6; 8 bases fit TRBD1. This CDR3 has 18 residues. From germline, CDR1 is SGHVS and CDR2 FQNEAQ. The junction had 9 bases not matched to a gene; V was cut back by 5 bases and J by 0 bases.

J is TRBJ1-4 and V is TRBV27; D is possibly TRBD1 (5 bases). Germline lookup yields CDR1 MNHEY and CDR2 SMNVEV (reference sequence). The length of the CDR3 is 15 residues. V was trimmed by 0 bases and J by 8 bases, leaving 13 bases between them. CDR3 in amino acids: CASSLSGGVNEKLFF. DNA for the CDR3: TGTGCCAGCAGTTTATCCGGAGGGGTGAACGAAAAACTGTTTTTT.

V usage is TRBV4-1 and J usage is TRBJ1-1, with a weak D call TRBD1 (6 bases). This CDR3 has 14 amino acids. The ends were cut back, 4 bases at V and 5 bases at J, with 14 bases in the middle. Germline assignment: CDR1 MGHRA and CDR2 YSYEKL. The CDR3 protein is CASSPRGAGTEAFF. CDR3 DNA sequence: TGCGCCAGCAGCCCAAGGGGGGCGGGTACTGAAGCTTTCTTT.

V and J are TRBV5-4 and TRBJ2-3; TRBD2 might be the D (5 bases). Germline V gene sequence: CDR1 SGHNT, CDR2 YYREEE (reference sequence). The CDR3 has 16 amino acids. V gave up 4 bases and J gave up 0 bases, with 15 bases separating them. The CDR3 bases are TGTGCCAGCAGCCGGAAGGGAGCGACTAGCACAGATACGCAGTATTTT. It yields the protein CASSRKGATSTDTQYF.

This clone was seen only once. The chain uses TRBV10-3 and TRBJ2-1, with 7 bases lining up with TRBD2. The length of the CDR3 is 13 residues. In germline, CDR1 is ENHRY, CDR2 SYGVKD. V was clipped by 4 bases and J by 7 bases; unmatched bases: 4. The CDR3 DNA reads TGTGCCATCAGTGGGTCACTAGCGAATGAGCAGTTCTTC. Amino acids: CAISGSLANEQFF.

This rearrangement joins TRBV9 to TRBJ1-1; the D gene is possibly TRBD1 (5 bases). V was trimmed by 4 bases and J by 5 bases, leaving 18 bases between them. This CDR3 spans 15 amino acids. Per the germline V gene, CDR1 is SGDLS and CDR2 is YYNGEE. The CDR3 nucleotides are TGTGCCAGCAGCCCCCGGCCGGGGGGAGGAACTGAAGCTTTCTTT. It specifies CASSPRPGGGTEAFF. The full variable domain, completed using reference TRBV9 and TRBJ1-1, is DSGVTQTPKHLITATGQRVTLRCSPRSGDLSVYWYQQSLDQGLQFLIQYYNGEERAKGNILERFSAQQFPDLHSELNLSSLELGDSALYFCASSPRPGGGTEAFFGQGTRLTVV.

This chain uses TRBV5-1 with TRBJ2-5; D possibly matches TRBD1 or TRBD2 (5 bases each). Trimming left V 4 bases short and J 1 base short, with 11 bases between. Germline assignment: CDR1 SGHRS and CDR2 YFSETQ. There are 14 residues in the CDR3. The CDR3 is CASSQGRTQETQYF. The CDR3 DNA sequence: TGCGCCAGCAGCCAGGGACGGACCCAAGAGACCCAGTACTTC. Drawing the rest from reference TRBV5-1 and TRBJ2-5, the complete variable domain is KAGVTQTPRYLIKTRGQQVTLSCSPISGHRSVSWYQQTPGQGLQFLFEYFSETQRNKGNFPGRFSGRQFSNSRSEMNVSTLELGDSALYLCASSQGRTQETQYFGPGTRLLVL.

The genes are TRBV4-1 and TRBJ1-2; weak D call: TRBD1 (6 bases). Per germline, CDR1 MGHRA and CDR2 YSYEKL. The germline V and J ends were trimmed by 1 base and 4 bases, with 10 bases remaining between them. This CDR3 spans 14 amino acids. The CDR3 DNA reads as TGCGCCAGCAGCCAAGCCGGGACAACCTATGGCTACACCTTC. It codes for CASSQAGTTYGYTF.

This clone appeared once. The rearrangement joins TRBV7-3 to TRBJ1-1; TRBD1 aligns across 9 bases. This CDR3 region has 16 residues. The junction had 10 bases not matched to a gene; V was cut back by 5 bases and J by 3 bases. Germline V lookup: CDR1 SGHTA, CDR2 FQGTGA. In DNA form, the CDR3 reads TGTGCCAGCAGCAACCAGGGACAGGGAGTTTACACTGAAGCTTTCTTT. Translating it yields CASSNQGQGVYTEAFF.

The chain carries TRBV6-1 and TRBJ1-2, with D tentatively TRBD1 (6 bases). V was cut by 2 bases and J by 4 bases, with 14 bases left in between. The germline CDR1 and CDR2 sequences are MNHNS and SASEGT. The CDR3 covers 15 residues. The CDR3 loop reads CASSEKPAGAYGYTF. The CDR3 DNA is TGTGCCAGCAGTGAAAAACCGGCAGGGGCCTATGGCTACACCTTC.

The CDR3 bases are TGTGCCAGCAGCCTACAAACACGGTATGGCTACACCTTC. As protein: CASSLQTRYGYTF. The V gene is TRBV14, the J gene TRBJ1-2, with D unresolved. Germline V lookup: CDR1 SGHDN, CDR2 FVKESK. With 4 bases removed from V and 5 bases from J, the gap between germline ends came to 11 bases. The CDR3 has 13 residues.